This TCR beta chain was retrieved from a study of naive and memory T cell subsets. Both TRBC1 and TRBC2 were covered by a beta constant-region primer of two equimolar oligonucleotides. Ligated cDNA was amplified by four rounds of PCR with nested alpha and beta constant-region primers and SP2. TCRdb itself ran the UMI-ligation and nested PCR reads through MiXCR, one entry per CDR3 protein. Of around 160,000 distinct CDR3 sequences in the sample, approximately 15% were seen once. Of note for this clonotype: The target antigen is unknown.

Between the trimmed V and J ends, which lost 5 bases and 2 bases, there was a span of 17 bases. Germline loops: CDR1 SGDLS, CDR2 YYNGEE. This CDR3 spans 15 amino acids. Whole-study findings and limits: A clonotype means one alpha or beta sequence, not an alpha/beta pair. The power law exponent of TCR abundance differed between naive and memory cells.

The V and J genes are TRBV9 and TRBJ2-7; tentative D call: TRBD2 (5 bases). The sequenced material came from naive CD4+ T cells from blood. The receptor was derived from a human donor in good health. The CDR3 sequence: CASSSQGGPPYEQYF. For the CDR3, the DNA is TGTGCCAGCAGTTCCCAAGGAGGTCCCCCCTACGAGCAGTACTTC.